This TCR beta chain was captured by sequencing in a study of B cell selection in AIRE deficiency. General observations from the study: Shared Treg sequences had shorter CDR3s, biased toward rearrangements with few non-templated insertions. Of around 3,700 shared Treg TCRbeta sequences, under 40% were healthy-donor-only and around 8.6% patient-only.

About this clone itself: The antigen is unknown.

Sorting defined conventional CD4 T cells as CD4+CD127+. The V gene's germline CDR1 is SGHAT and CDR2 FQNNGV. There are 15 residues in the CDR3. Trimming cost V 2 bases and J 7 bases, with 15 bases left between them. Clones were sequenced by immunoSEQ multiplex PCR, and TCRdb holds only the in-frame ones, with some missing. The repertoire holds some 25,000 clones, with 90% to 97% as singletons. The receptor was isolated from a human donor in good health. The genes are TRBV11-2 and TRBJ2-1; D possibly matches TRBD1 or TRBD2 (6 bases each). The sequencing input was CD4+CD127+ conventional T cells sorted from PBMCs. The CDR3 loop is CASSLIRGARNEQFF. The CDR3 DNA follows: TGTGCCAGCAGCTTAATAAGGGGGGCGCGGAATGAGCAGTTCTTC.